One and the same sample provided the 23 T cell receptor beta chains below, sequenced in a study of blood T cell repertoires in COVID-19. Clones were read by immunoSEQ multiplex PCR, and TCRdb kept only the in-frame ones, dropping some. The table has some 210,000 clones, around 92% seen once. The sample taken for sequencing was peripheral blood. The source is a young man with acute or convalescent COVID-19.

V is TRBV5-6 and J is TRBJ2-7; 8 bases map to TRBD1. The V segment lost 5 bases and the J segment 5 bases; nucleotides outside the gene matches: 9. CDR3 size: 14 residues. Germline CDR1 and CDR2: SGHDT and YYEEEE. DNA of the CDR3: TGTGCCAGCAGGCCTGGACAGGGTTCCGACGAGCAGTACTTC. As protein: CASRPGQGSDEQYF. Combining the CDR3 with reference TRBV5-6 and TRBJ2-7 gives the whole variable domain DAGVTQSPTHLIKTRGQQVTLRCSPKSGHDTVSWYQQALGQGPQFIFQYYEEEERQRGNFPDRFSGHQFPNYSSELNVNALLLGDSALYLCASRPGQGSDEQYFGPGTRLTVT.

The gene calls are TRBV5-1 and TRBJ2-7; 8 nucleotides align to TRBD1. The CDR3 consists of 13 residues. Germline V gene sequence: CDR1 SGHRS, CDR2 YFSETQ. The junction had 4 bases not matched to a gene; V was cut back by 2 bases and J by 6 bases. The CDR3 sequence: CASSFGQGGEQYF. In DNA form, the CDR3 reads TGCGCCAGCAGCTTCGGACAGGGAGGCGAGCAGTACTTC.

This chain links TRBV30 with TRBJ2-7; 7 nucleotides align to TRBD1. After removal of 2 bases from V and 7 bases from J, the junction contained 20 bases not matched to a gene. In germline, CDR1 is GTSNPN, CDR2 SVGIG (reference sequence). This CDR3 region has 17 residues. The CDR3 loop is CAWSRYHDRVPFLEQYF. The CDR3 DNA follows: TGTGCCTGGAGTAGATATCACGACAGGGTTCCCTTCTTGGAGCAGTACTTC.

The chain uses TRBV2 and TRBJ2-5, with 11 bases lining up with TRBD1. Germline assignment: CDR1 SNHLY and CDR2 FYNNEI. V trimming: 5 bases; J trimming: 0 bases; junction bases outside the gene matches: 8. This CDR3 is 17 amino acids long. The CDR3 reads CASSYGTGGMHQETQYF. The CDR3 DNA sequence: TGTGCCAGCAGTTACGGGACAGGGGGGATGCACCAAGAGACCCAGTACTTC.

CDR3 in DNA: TGTGCCATCAGTGAGGCCTCGGGGGTCTCCTACAATGAGCAGTTCTTC. This encodes CAISEASGVSYNEQFF. The V and J genes are TRBV10-3 and TRBJ2-1; maybe TRBD2 (6 bases). CDR1 and CDR2 (germline): ENHRY, SYGVKD. The V end was cut by 2 bases, the J end by 0 bases, with 11 bases between. The CDR3 has 16 amino acids.

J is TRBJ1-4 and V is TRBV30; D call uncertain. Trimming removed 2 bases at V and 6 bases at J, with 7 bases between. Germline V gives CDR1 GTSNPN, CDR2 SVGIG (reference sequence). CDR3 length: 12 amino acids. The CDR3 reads CAWSRGYEKLFF. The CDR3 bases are TGTGCCTGGAGTCGCGGGTATGAAAAACTGTTTTTT. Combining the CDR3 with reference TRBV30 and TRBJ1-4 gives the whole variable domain SQTIHQWPATLVQPVGSPLSLECTVEGTSNPNLYWYRQAAGRGLQLLFYSVGIGQISSEVPQNLSASRPQDRQFILSSKKLLLSDSGFYLCAWSRGYEKLFFGSGTQLSVL.

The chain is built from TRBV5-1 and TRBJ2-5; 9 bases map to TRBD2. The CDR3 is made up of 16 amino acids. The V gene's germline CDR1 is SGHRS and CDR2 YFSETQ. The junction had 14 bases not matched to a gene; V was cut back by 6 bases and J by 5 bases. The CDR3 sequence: CASKLAVAGGQETQYF. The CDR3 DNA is TGCGCCAGCAAGCTTGCGGTGGCGGGGGGGCAGGAGACCCAGTACTTC.

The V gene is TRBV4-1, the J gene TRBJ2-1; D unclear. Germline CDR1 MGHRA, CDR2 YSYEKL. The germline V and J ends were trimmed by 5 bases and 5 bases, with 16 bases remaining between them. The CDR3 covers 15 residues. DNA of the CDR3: TGCGCCAGCAGCTTTTTTATGATAGGAGACAATGAGCAGTTCTTC. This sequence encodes CASSFFMIGDNEQFF.

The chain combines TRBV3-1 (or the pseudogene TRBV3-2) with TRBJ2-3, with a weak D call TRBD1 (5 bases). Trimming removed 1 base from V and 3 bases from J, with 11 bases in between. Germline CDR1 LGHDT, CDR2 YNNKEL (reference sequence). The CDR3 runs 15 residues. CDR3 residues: CASSQATSGTDTQYF. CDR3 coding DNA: TGTGCCAGCAGCCAAGCAACATCAGGGACAGATACGCAGTATTTT.

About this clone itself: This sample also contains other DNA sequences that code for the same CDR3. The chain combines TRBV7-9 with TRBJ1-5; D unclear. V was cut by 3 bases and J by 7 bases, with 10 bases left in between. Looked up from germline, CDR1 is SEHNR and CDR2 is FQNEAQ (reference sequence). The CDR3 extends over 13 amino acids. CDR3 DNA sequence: TGTGCCAGCAGCTTGGACGGCGGGCAGCCCCAGCATTTT. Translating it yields CASSLDGGQPQHF.

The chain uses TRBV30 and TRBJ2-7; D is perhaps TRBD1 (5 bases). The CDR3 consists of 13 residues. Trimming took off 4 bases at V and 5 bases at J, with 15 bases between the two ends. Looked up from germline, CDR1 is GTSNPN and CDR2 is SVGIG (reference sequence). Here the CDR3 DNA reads TGTGCCTGGATCCAGGGTATGTCCGACGAGCAGTACTTC. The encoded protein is CAWIQGMSDEQYF.

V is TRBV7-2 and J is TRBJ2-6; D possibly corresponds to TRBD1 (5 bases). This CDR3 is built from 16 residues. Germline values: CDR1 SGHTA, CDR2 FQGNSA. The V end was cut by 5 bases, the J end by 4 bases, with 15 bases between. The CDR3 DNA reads TGTGCCAGCAGCGCCTCTCAGGGAACGGGGGCCAACGTCCTGACTTTC. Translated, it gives CASSASQGTGANVLTF. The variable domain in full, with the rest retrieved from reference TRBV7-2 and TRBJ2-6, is GAGVSQSPSNKVTEKGKDVELRCDPISGHTALYWYRQSLGQGLEFLIYFQGNSAPDKSGLPSDRFSAERTGGSVSTLTIQRTQQEDSAVYLCASSASQGTGANVLTFGAGSRLTVL.

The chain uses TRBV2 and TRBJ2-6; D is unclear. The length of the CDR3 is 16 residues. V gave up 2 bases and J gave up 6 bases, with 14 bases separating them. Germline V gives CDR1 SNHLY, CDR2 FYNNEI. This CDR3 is CASSEFLGIKANVLTF. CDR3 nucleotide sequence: TGTGCCAGCAGTGAATTTCTAGGTATAAAGGCCAACGTCCTGACTTTC.

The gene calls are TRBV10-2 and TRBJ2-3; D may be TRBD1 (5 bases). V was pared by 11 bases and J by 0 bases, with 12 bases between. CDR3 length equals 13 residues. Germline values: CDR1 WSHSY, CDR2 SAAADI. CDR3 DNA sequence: TGCGCCGGACGGACATCTAGCACAGATACGCAGTATTTT. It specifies CAGRTSSTDTQYF.

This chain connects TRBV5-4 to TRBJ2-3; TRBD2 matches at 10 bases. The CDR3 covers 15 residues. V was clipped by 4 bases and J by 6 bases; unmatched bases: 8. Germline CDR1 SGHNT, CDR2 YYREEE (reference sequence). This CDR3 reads CASSDYGTSDDTQYF. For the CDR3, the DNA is TGTGCCAGCAGCGACTATGGGACTAGCGATGATACGCAGTATTTT.

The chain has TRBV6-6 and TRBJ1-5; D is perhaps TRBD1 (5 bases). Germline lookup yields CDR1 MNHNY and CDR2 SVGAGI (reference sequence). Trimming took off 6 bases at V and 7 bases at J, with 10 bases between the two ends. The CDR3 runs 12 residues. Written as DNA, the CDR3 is TGTGCCAGCAGCAAAAAGGGGCAGCCCCAGCATTTT. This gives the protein CASSKKGQPQHF.

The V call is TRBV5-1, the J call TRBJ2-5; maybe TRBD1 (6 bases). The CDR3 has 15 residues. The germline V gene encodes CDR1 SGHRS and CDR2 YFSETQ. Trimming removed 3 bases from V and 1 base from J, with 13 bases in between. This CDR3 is CASSSPSGAQETQYF. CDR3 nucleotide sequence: TGCGCCAGCAGCTCACCTTCAGGGGCCCAAGAGACCCAGTACTTC.

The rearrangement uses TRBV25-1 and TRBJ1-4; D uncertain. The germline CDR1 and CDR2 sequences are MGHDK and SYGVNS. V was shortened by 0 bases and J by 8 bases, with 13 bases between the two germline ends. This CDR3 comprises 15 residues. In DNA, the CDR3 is TGTGCCAGCAGTGAATATAGAGGTATACGGGAAAAACTGTTTTTT. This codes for CASSEYRGIREKLFF. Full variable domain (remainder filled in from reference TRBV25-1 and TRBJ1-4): EADIYQTPRYLVIGTGKKITLECSQTMGHDKMYWYQQDPGMELHLIHYSYGVNSTEKGDLSSESTVSRIRTEHFPLTLESARPSHTSQYLCASSEYRGIREKLFFGSGTQLSVL.

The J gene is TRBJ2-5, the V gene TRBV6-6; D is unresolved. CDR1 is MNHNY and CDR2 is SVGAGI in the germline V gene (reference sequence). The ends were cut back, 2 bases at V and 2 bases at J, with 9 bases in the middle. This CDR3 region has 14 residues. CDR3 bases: TGTGCCAGCAGTTACAGCGCAGTACAAGAGACCCAGTACTTC. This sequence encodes CASSYSAVQETQYF.

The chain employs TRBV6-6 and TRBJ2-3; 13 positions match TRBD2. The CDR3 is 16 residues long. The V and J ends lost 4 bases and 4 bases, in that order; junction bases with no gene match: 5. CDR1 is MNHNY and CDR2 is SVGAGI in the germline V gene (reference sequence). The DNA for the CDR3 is TGTGCCAGCAGTTTTGGACTAGCGGGAGTCCCAGATACGCAGTATTTT. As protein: CASSFGLAGVPDTQYF.

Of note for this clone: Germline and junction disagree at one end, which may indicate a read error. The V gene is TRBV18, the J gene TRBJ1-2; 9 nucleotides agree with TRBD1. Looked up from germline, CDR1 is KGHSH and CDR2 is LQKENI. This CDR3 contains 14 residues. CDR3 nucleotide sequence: TGTGCCAGCTCACCGGCCCCGGGACAGGGCGGGATATTCTTC. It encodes CASSPAPGQGGIFF.

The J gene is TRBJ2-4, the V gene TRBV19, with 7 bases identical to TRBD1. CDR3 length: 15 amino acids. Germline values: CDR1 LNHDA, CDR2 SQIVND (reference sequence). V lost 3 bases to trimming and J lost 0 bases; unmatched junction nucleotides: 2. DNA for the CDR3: TGTGCCAGTAGTATGCCAGGGGGAGCCAAAAACATTCAGTACTTC. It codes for CASSMPGGAKNIQYF.

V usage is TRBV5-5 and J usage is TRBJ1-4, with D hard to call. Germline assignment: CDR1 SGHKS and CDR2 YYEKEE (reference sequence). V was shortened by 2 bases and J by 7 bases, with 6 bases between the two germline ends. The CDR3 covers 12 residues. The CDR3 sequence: CASSFFGEKLFF. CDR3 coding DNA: TGTGCCAGCAGCTTTTTCGGTGAAAAACTGTTTTTT.